This TCR beta chain came from a study of T cell changes during pregnancy in multiple sclerosis. Generated by immunoSEQ multiplex PCR, the TCRdb table keeps only in-frame clones and is missing some. This table has about 110,000 clones, under 95% appearing once. The CDR3 spans 11 residues. The V gene's germline CDR1 is KGHSH and CDR2 LQKENI. V lost 5 bases to trimming and J lost 6 bases, with 4 bases between them. The sequences come from peripheral blood, collected before pregnancy. The sequence came from a female donor with multiple sclerosis, enrolled in a pregnancy study. The chain has TRBV18 and TRBJ1-4; D is unclear. CDR3 DNA: TGTGCCAGCTCATTAGATGAAAAACTGTTTTTT. Its translation is CASSLDEKLFF. Filled out from reference TRBV18 and TRBJ1-4, the complete variable domain reads NAGVMQNPRHLVRRRGQEARLRCSPMKGHSHVYWYRQLPEEGLKFMVYLQKENIIDESGMPKERFSAEFPKEGPSILRIQQVVRGDSAAYFCASSLDEKLFFGSGTQLSVL.